The sequence of this T cell receptor beta chain was determined in a study of tumor T cells in aggressive B-cell lymphoma. Using immunoSEQ multiplex PCR, the repertoire was profiled, and TCRdb retains in-frame clones only, with some absent. The sample has roughly 4,000 clones, about 94% seen once. Germline CDR1 is SGHRS and CDR2 is YFSETQ. V lost 0 bases and J lost 7; bases outside the gene matches: 3. CDR3 length equals 15 residues. V usage is TRBV5-1 and J usage is TRBJ1-4; TRBD1 agrees at 10 bases. Sequencing input: tumor tissue. This clonotype was obtained from an adult with diffuse large B cell lymphoma. This chain's CDR3 is CASSLGDRGPEKLFF. The CDR3 bases are TGCGCCAGCAGCTTGGGGGACAGGGGCCCTGAAAAACTGTTTTTT.